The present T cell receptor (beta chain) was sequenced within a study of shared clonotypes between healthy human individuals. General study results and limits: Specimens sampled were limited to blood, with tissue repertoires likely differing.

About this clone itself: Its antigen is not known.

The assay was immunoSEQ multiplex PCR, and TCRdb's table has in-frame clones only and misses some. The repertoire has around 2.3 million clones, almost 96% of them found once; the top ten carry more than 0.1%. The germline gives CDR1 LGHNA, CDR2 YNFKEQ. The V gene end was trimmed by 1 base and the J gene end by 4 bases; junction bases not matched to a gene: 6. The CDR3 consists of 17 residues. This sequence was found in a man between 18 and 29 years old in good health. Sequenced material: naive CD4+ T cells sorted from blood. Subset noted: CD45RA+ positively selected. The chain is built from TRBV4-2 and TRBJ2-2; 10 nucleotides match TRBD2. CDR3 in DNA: TGTGCCAGCAGCCAAGGGCTAGCGGGGGCCGTCACCGGGGAGCTGTTTTTT. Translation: CASSQGLAGAVTGELFF.